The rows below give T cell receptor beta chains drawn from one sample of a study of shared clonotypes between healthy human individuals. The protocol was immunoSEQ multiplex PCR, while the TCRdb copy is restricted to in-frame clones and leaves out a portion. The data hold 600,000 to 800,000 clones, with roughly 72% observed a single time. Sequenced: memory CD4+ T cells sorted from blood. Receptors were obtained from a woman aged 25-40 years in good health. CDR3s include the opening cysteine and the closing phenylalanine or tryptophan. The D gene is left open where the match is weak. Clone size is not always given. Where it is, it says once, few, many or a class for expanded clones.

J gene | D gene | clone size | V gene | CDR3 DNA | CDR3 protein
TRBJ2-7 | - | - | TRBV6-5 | TGTGCCAGCAGTTCTTACACGGGGTTCGAGCAGTACTTC | CASSSYTGFEQYF
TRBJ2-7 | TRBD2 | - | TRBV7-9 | TGTGCCAGCAGCCTTCGCTGGGAGGGATCCTACGAGCAGTACTTC | CASSLRWEGSYEQYF
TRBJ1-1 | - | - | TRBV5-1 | TGCGCCAGCAGCCCAGGACACGAGAACACTGAAGCTTTCTTT | CASSPGHENTEAFF
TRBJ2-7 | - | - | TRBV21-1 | TGTGCCAGCAGCAAAGGTGTCGGGAGCCCCTACGAGCAGTACTTC | CASSKGVGSPYEQYF
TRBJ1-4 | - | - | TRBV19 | TGTGCCAGTAGTCCTGGGGTGGCAACTAATGAAAAACTGTTTTTT | CASSPGVATNEKLFF
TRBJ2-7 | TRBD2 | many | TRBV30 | TGTGCCTGGACCTTCCCTCCCCGGCTAGCGGTGACCTACGAGCAGTACTTC | CAWTFPPRLAVTYEQYF
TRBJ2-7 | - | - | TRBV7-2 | TGTGCCAGCAGCTTACAAACAGGGAAGTACGAGCAGTACTTC | CASSLQTGKYEQYF
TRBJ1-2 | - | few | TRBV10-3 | TGTGCCATCAGTGAGTTAGAACGGACCTACTATGGCTACACCTTC | CAISELERTYYGYTF
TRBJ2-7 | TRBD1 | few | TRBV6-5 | TGTGCCAGCAGGAGCTCGGGGACAGTCTACGAGCAGTACTTC | CASRSSGTVYEQYF
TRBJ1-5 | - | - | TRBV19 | TGTGCCAGTACCGAGACCGCTTATAGCAATCAGCCCCAGCATTTT | CASTETAYSNQPQHF
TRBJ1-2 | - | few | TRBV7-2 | TGTGCCAGCAACGGCCCCCTTAGGCACTATGGCTACACCTTC | CASNGPLRHYGYTF
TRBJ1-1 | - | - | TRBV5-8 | TGTGCCAGCAGCAGGAGATTGGGCACTGAAGCTTTCTTT | CASSRRLGTEAFF
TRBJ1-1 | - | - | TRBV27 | TGTGCCAGCCGCCGACAGGAGATGAACACTGAAGCTTTCTTT | CASRRQEMNTEAFF
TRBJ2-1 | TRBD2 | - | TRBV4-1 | TGCGCCAGCAGACTAGCGGGAGGGAATCCTCTTAATGAGCAGTTCTTC | CASRLAGGNPLNEQFF
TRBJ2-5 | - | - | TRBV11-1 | TGTGCCAGCAGCTTTAGCTCAGGACAAGAGACCCAGTACTTC | CASSFSSGQETQYF
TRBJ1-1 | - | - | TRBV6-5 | TGTGCCAGCAGTTACTTAGGGCAGGGATGGGCTTTCTTT | CASSYLGQGWAFF
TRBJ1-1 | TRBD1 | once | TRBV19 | TGTGCCAGTAGTGGGGGACAGCAAAACACTGAAGCTTTCTTT | CASSGGQQNTEAFF
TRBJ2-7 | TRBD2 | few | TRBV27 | TGTGCCAGCAGGGGACTAGCGGGAGGGGAGCAGTACTTC | CASRGLAGGEQYF
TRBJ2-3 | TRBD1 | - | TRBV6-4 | TGTGCCAGCAGTCCGACAGGGCCCGATACGCAGTATTTT | CASSPTGPDTQYF
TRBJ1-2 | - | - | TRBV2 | TGTGCCAGCCGGTCCCAGGCCGGGAACTATGGCTACACCTTC | CASRSQAGNYGYTF
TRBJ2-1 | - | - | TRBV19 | TGTGCCAGCAAAACTAGCTACAATGAGCAGTTCTTC | CASKTSYNEQFF
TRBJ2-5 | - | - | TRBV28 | TGTGCCTCCAAAGACAGCCCCCGTTTAGAGACCCAGTACTTC | CASKDSPRLETQYF
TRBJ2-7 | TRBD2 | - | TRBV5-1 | TGCGCCAGCAGCCCGCCTAGAGCGGGAGGGTCCTACGAGCAGTACTTC | CASSPPRAGGSYEQYF
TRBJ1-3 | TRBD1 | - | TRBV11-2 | TGTGCCAGCAGCTCGGACAGGAGCCCTTCCTCTGGAAACACCATATATTTT | CASSSDRSPSSGNTIYF
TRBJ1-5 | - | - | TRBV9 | TGTGCCAGCAGCGTCTCCCCAAGTCAGCCCCAGCATTTT | CASSVSPSQPQHF
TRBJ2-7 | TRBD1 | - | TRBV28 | TGTGCCAGCAGTCCCAACAGGGGAGAGGGCGAGCAGTACTTC | CASSPNRGEGEQYF
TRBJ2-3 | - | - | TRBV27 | TGTGCCAGCAAAGTTATGACTACCACAGATACGCAGTATTTT | CASKVMTTTDTQYF
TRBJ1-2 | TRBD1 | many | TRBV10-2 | TGCGCCAGTACCGGGACAGGGGACTATGGCTACACCTTC | CASTGTGDYGYTF